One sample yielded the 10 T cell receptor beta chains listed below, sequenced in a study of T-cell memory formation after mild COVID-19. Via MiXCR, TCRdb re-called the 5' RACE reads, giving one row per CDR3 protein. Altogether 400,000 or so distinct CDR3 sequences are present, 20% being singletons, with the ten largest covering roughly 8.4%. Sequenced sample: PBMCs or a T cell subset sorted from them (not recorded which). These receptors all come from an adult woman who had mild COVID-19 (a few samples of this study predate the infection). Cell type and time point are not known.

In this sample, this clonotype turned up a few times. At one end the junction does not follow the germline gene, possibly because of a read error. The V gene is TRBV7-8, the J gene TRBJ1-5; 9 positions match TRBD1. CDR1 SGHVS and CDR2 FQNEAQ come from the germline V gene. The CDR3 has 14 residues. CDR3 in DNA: TGTGCCAGCAGACAGGGGGCGAGCAATCAGACCCAGCATTTT. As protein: CASRQGASNQTQHF.

The CDR3 DNA reads TGTGCCAGCTCGACAGGGTACGGCACCGGGGAGCTGTTTTTT. As protein: CASSTGYGTGELFF. The rearrangement joins TRBV12-3 or TRBV12-4 to TRBJ2-2; 7 positions agree with TRBD1. The CDR3 sequence is 14 residues long. V shed 8 bases, J shed 4 bases, and the junction held 7 bases outside the gene matches.

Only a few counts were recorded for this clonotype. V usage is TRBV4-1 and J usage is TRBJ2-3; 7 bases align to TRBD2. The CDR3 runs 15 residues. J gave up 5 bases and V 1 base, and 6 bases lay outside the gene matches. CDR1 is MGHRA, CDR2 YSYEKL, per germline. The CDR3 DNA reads TGCGCCAGCAGCCAAGGGCGCGGGGGTGTAGATACGCAGTATTTT. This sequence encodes CASSQGRGGVDTQYF.

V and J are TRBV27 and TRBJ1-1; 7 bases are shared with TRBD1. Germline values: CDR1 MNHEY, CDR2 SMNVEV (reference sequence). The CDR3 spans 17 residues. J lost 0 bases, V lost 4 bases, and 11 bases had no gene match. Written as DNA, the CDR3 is TGTGCCAGCAGTTCCGGGGACAGAAGATACATGAACACTGAAGCTTTCTTT. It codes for CASSSGDRRYMNTEAFF.

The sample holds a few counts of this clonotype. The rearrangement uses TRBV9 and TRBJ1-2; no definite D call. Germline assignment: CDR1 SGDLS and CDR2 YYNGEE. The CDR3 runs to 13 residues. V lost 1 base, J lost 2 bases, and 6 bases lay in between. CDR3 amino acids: CASSVTGNYGYTF. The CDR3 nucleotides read TGTGCCAGCAGCGTAACGGGAAACTATGGCTACACCTTC.

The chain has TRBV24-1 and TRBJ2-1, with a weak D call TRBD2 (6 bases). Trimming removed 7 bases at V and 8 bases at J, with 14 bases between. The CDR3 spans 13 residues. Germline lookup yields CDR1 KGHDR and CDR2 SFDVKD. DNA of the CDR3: TGTGCCACCAGACAGACTGGAGGGGATGAGCAGTTCTTC. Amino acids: CATRQTGGDEQFF.

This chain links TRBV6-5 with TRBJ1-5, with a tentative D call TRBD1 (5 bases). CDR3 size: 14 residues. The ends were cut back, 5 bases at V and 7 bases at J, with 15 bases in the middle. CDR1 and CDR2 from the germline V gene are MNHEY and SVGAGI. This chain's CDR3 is CASSLTERGQPQHF. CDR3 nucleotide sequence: TGTGCCAGCAGTCTGACAGAACGCGGGCAGCCCCAGCATTTT.

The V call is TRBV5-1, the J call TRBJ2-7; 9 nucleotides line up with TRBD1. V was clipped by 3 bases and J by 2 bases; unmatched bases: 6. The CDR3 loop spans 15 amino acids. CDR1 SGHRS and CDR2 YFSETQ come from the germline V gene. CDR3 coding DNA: TGCGCCAGCAGCTGGGGCCGACAGGGGGCCTACGAGCAGTACTTC. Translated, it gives CASSWGRQGAYEQYF.

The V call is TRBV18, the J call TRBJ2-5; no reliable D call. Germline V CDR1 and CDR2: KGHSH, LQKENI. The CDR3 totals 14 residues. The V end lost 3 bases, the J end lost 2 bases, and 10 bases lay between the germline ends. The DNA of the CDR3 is TGTGCCAGCTCACCTGGGCAGGATCAAGAGACCCAGTACTTC. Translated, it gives CASSPGQDQETQYF.

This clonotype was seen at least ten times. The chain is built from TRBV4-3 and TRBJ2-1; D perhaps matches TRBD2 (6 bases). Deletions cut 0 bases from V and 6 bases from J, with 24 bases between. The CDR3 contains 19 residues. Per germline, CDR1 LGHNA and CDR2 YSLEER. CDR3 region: CASSQDFSRTFGRGNEQFF. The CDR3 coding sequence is TGCGCCAGCAGCCAAGATTTTTCTAGGACTTTTGGGCGGGGCAATGAGCAGTTCTTC.